Below, 4 T cell receptor beta chains from the same sample are listed, as sequenced in a study of T cell responses to AZD1222 COVID-19 vaccine. Profiling relied on immunoSEQ multiplex PCR, and the TCRdb table lists in-frame clones only, not all of them. The sample carries 130,000 to 150,000 clones, roughly nine tenths recorded once. The source material was peripheral blood, sampled 28 days after the second AZD1222 dose. Every receptor here comes from an adult who received the AZD1222 COVID-19 vaccine.

This clone was seen just once. The rearrangement uses TRBV5-1 and TRBJ1-1; D uncertain. The CDR3 runs to 13 residues. V was pared by 3 bases and J by 1 base, with 7 bases between. Germline values: CDR1 SGHRS, CDR2 YFSETQ. The CDR3 here is CASSSERNTEAFF. In nucleotides, the CDR3 is TGCGCCAGCAGCTCAGAAAGGAACACTGAAGCTTTCTTT. The full variable domain, in which reference TRBV5-1 and TRBJ1-1 provide the parts outside the CDR3, is KAGVTQTPRYLIKTRGQQVTLSCSPISGHRSVSWYQQTPGQGLQFLFEYFSETQRNKGNFPGRFSGRQFSNSRSEMNVSTLELGDSALYLCASSSERNTEAFFGQGTRLTVV.

The V and J genes are TRBV19 and TRBJ2-2, with 8 bases identical to TRBD1. Germline V gives CDR1 LNHDA, CDR2 SQIVND (reference sequence). This CDR3 comprises 15 residues. After removal of 3 bases from V and 8 bases from J, the junction contained 8 bases not matched to a gene. For the CDR3, the DNA is TGTGCCAGTAGTATCAGGGGGCCCACTGCGGGGGAGCTGTTTTTT. This translates into CASSIRGPTAGELFF.

The chain uses TRBV7-3 and TRBJ2-2; perhaps TRBD2 as D (6 bases). Germline loops: CDR1 SGHTA, CDR2 FQGTGA. This CDR3 has 15 residues. With 5 bases removed from V and 5 bases from J, the gap between germline ends came to 15 bases. CDR3 amino acids: CASSNREMGTGELFF. The CDR3 region has the DNA TGTGCCAGCAGCAATCGGGAGATGGGTACCGGGGAGCTGTTTTTT.

This chain links TRBV12-3 or TRBV12-4 with TRBJ1-5; 7 nucleotides match TRBD1. J lost 7 bases, V lost 5 bases, and 5 bases had no gene match. The CDR3 is 13 residues long. CDR3 DNA sequence: TGTGCCAGCAGTCAACGAGGGGGCCAGCCCCAGCATTTT. It translates to CASSQRGGQPQHF.